These 16 T cell receptor beta chains originate from one sample sequenced in a study of OX40 agonist ivuxolimab in advanced cancers. Produced via immunoSEQ multiplex PCR; TCRdb's table is partial and in-frame only. The table lists approximately 60,000 clones, about 80% of them singletons. This material consisted of CD4+ or CD8+ T cells sorted from blood, taken in a trial of the OX40 agonist ivuxolimab. Every receptor here comes from an adult with an advanced solid tumor such as melanoma, head and neck, liver or kidney cancer.

The chain joins TRBV4-1 to TRBJ2-7; TRBD2 agrees at 8 bases. This CDR3 is 14 amino acids long. Looked up from germline, CDR1 is MGHRA and CDR2 is YSYEKL. With V trimmed by 3 bases and J by 6 bases, 7 bases remained unmatched. CDR3 nucleotide sequence: TGCGCCAGCAGCCACTACCGGGGGGGCTCCGAGCAGTACTTC. Translation: CASSHYRGGSEQYF.

This clone was observed a few times. This chain joins TRBV5-1 and TRBJ1-4, with D perhaps TRBD1 (5 bases). Trimming left V 4 bases short and J 6 bases short, with 13 bases between. Germline CDR1 is SGHRS and CDR2 is YFSETQ. This CDR3 has 14 amino acids. The CDR3 protein is CASSQTRGDEKLFF. Written as DNA, the CDR3 is TGCGCCAGCAGCCAGACTCGGGGGGATGAAAAACTGTTTTTT.

The chain recombines TRBV11-1 with TRBJ1-1, with TRBD1 as a possible D gene (5 bases). The CDR3 extends over 16 amino acids. V was pared by 2 bases and J by 0 bases, with 13 bases between. The germline gives CDR1 SGHAT, CDR2 FQDESV (reference sequence). CDR3 loop: CASSLRQQIMNTEAFF. Here the CDR3 DNA reads TGTGCCAGCAGCTTAAGACAGCAAATCATGAACACTGAAGCTTTCTTT.

The chain carries TRBV5-1 and TRBJ2-1; D remains unclear. Trimming cost V 0 bases and J 5 bases, with 9 bases left between them. CDR1 and CDR2 from the germline V gene are SGHRS and YFSETQ. The CDR3 is 14 residues long. CDR3 protein: CASSLVLGNNEQFF. As DNA, the CDR3 is TGCGCCAGCAGCTTGGTTCTGGGAAACAATGAGCAGTTCTTC.

V and J are TRBV19 and TRBJ1-2; 7 positions match TRBD1. J was trimmed by 3 bases and V by 6 bases; bases with no gene match: 4. CDR3 length equals 13 residues. CDR1 and CDR2 from the germline V gene are LNHDA and SQIVND (reference sequence). The CDR3 nucleotides read TGTGCCAGTAGAACTACAGGGGACTATGGCTACACCTTC. Its protein product is CASRTTGDYGYTF.

The V call is TRBV6-1, the J call TRBJ2-2; D is tentatively TRBD1 or TRBD2 (6 bases each). The CDR3 sequence is 17 residues long. Deletions cut 3 bases from V and 0 bases from J, with 14 bases between. Per the germline V gene, CDR1 is MNHNS and CDR2 is SASEGT. The CDR3 nucleotides read TGTGCCAGCAGTGACGGAGGGACATACACGAACACCGGGGAGCTGTTTTTT. Translating gives CASSDGGTYTNTGELFF.

This rearrangement joins TRBV11-2 to TRBJ2-3; 9 bases are shared with TRBD2. V lost 5 bases, J lost 4 bases, and 7 bases stayed unmatched. Germline-derived CDR1 and CDR2 are SGHAT and FQNNGV. The CDR3 is 15 residues long. In nucleotides, the CDR3 is TGTGCCAGCAGCACCTTGCGGGAGGGGTCAGATACGCAGTATTTT. Translated: CASSTLREGSDTQYF.

The chain links TRBV5-4 to TRBJ2-7, with TRBD1 matching over 7 bases. The CDR3 extends over 14 amino acids. Germline loops: CDR1 SGHNT, CDR2 YYREEE (reference sequence). The junction had 3 bases not matched to a gene; V was cut back by 1 base and J by 2 bases. CDR3 DNA sequence: TGTGCCAGCAGCTTGAGGGACAGTACCTACGAGCAGTACTTC. Protein product: CASSLRDSTYEQYF.

The V call is TRBV11-3, the J call TRBJ1-3, with D possibly matching TRBD1 (6 bases). Germline lookup yields CDR1 SGHNT and CDR2 YENEEA. Trimming stripped 4 bases from V and 1 base from J, with 14 bases between. The CDR3 is 16 amino acids. The CDR3 sequence: CASSSPLGGSGNTIYF. The DNA of the CDR3 is TGTGCCAGCAGCTCCCCACTAGGGGGGTCTGGAAACACCATATATTTT.

This sequence joins TRBV5-4 and TRBJ2-2; 7 nucleotides align to TRBD2. From germline, CDR1 is SGHNT and CDR2 YYREEE (reference sequence). There are 15 residues in the CDR3. The junction had 10 bases not matched to a gene; V was cut back by 7 bases and J by 4 bases. As DNA, the CDR3 is TGTGCCAGCGGCAACCTAGCGGAGGTCACCGGGGAGCTGTTTTTT. Translating gives CASGNLAEVTGELFF.

This clone was detected only once. The chain is built from TRBV11-2 and TRBJ1-5, with TRBD1 as a possible D gene (5 bases). V lost 0 bases and J lost 8, with 14 bases in between. Germline CDR1 reads SGHAT; CDR2 reads FQNNGV. The CDR3 has 15 amino acids. The CDR3 is CASSLDGDGREPQHF. The CDR3 DNA reads as TGTGCCAGCAGCTTAGACGGGGACGGGAGGGAGCCCCAGCATTTT.

The chain joins TRBV18 to TRBJ1-6; tentatively, D is TRBD1 (5 bases). The germline V gene has CDR1 KGHSH and CDR2 LQKENI. CDR3 length: 16 amino acids. V lost 2 bases to trimming and J lost 9 bases, with 17 bases between them. DNA of the CDR3: TGTGCCAGCTCACCAATGGGGCGTCTAGACGGTTCACCCCTCCACTTT. The encoded protein is CASSPMGRLDGSPLHF.

Here the CDR3 reads CASAPDRVSYEQYF. The CDR3 DNA is TGTGCCAGCGCCCCGGACAGGGTATCCTACGAGCAGTACTTC. The chain carries TRBV6-1 and TRBJ2-7, with 8 bases lining up with TRBD1. CDR1 is MNHNS and CDR2 is SASEGT in the germline V gene. This CDR3 is built from 14 residues. The ends lost 8 bases at V and 1 base at J; junction bases unmatched: 7.

The chain combines TRBV5-4 with TRBJ2-7, with 12 bases lining up with TRBD2. V lost 5 bases to trimming and J lost 2 bases; unmatched junction nucleotides: 2. The CDR3 is 14 amino acids. CDR1 is SGHNT, CDR2 YYREEE, per germline (reference sequence). For the CDR3, the DNA is TGTGCCAGCAGACCTAGCGGGGGGGCCTACGAGCAGTACTTC. Translating gives CASRPSGGAYEQYF.

The chain is built from TRBV4-1 and TRBJ2-5, with 7 bases aligning to TRBD2. This CDR3 comprises 14 residues. The germline gives CDR1 MGHRA, CDR2 YSYEKL. Trimming removed 4 bases from V and 5 bases from J; junction bases left unmatched: 7. CDR3 DNA: TGCGCCAGCAGCCGGGGTGGCGGGAGTGAGACCCAGTACTTC. Translated, it gives CASSRGGGSETQYF.

This rearrangement joins TRBV2 to TRBJ1-4; 7 nucleotides align to TRBD1. Germline V gene sequence: CDR1 SNHLY, CDR2 FYNNEI. Unmatched junction bases numbered 4, after V lost 6 bases and J lost 3 bases. The CDR3 covers 14 residues. This CDR3 is CASSPGQPNEKLFF. As DNA, the CDR3 is TGTGCCAGCAGCCCGGGACAGCCTAATGAAAAACTGTTTTTT.